The 7 T cell receptor beta chains below all came from one sample that was sequenced in a study of cytomegalovirus exposure and HLA in healthy donors. The primer mix had 60 Vbeta and 13 Jbeta primers. This table comes from immunoSEQ multiplex PCR, and its TCRdb copy is limited to in-frame clones, with some not included. Among roughly 150,000 clones listed, 80% were seen once. The sequenced sample was PBMCs. The receptors originated from a woman in her 40s in good health and CMV-seronegative.

Only a few counts were recorded for this clone. This sample also contains other DNA sequences that code for the same CDR3. This chain's CDR3 is CASSLGTSGGETQYF. DNA of the CDR3: TGTGCCAGCAGCCTCGGGACTAGCGGAGGAGAGACCCAGTACTTC. V gene TRBV5-4 combines with J gene TRBJ2-5; 11 bases line up with TRBD2. V was clipped by 4 bases and J by 4 bases; unmatched bases: 6. Germline values: CDR1 SGHNT, CDR2 YYREEE (reference sequence). This CDR3 contains 15 residues.

The V gene is TRBV6-1, the J gene TRBJ2-6, with D hard to call. The CDR3 is 15 residues long. Germline V gives CDR1 MNHNS, CDR2 SASEGT. V lost 5 bases to trimming and J lost 0 bases, with 8 bases between them. This CDR3 is CASSRHFSGANVLTF. The CDR3 nucleotides read TGTGCCAGCAGTCGACACTTCTCTGGGGCCAACGTCCTGACTTTC.

The rearrangement links TRBV6-5 to TRBJ2-7, with D maybe TRBD1 (6 bases). V was pared by 10 bases and J by 5 bases, with 18 bases between. Germline CDR1 and CDR2: MNHEY and SVGAGI. The CDR3 length is 13 residues. The CDR3 protein is CATNAGERDEQYF. CDR3 DNA: TGTGCCACTAACGCAGGGGAAAGAGACGAGCAGTACTTC.

The V and J genes are TRBV15 and TRBJ1-5; no clear D. The CDR3 totals 14 residues. Trimming stripped 3 bases from V and 3 bases from J, with 9 bases between. Germline CDR1 LNHNV, CDR2 YYDKDF (reference sequence). The CDR3 is CATSRRGNNQPQHF. The CDR3 DNA reads as TGTGCCACCAGCAGGCGGGGTAACAATCAGCCCCAGCATTTT.

The chain uses TRBV18 and TRBJ1-2, with 7 nucleotides matching TRBD1. The CDR3 contains 14 residues. Germline V gene sequence: CDR1 KGHSH, CDR2 LQKENI. V trimming: 4 bases; J trimming: 8 bases; junction bases outside the gene matches: 10. In DNA form, the CDR3 reads TGTGCCAGCTCACTGCCGGGACAGACTAGGGGCTACACCTTC. As protein: CASSLPGQTRGYTF.

In this sample, this clone turned up a few times. The chain is built from TRBV6-5 and TRBJ2-2; D might be TRBD2 (5 bases). Germline loops: CDR1 MNHEY, CDR2 SVGAGI. Trimming pared 6 bases from V and 3 bases from J, leaving 14 bases between. This CDR3 is built from 15 residues. CDR3: CASSSSEGDTGELFF. In DNA, the CDR3 is TGTGCCAGCAGCTCCTCAGAGGGTGACACCGGGGAGCTGTTTTTT.

The rearrangement links TRBV7-6 to TRBJ2-1; 10 bases match TRBD2. With V trimmed by 5 bases and J by 9 bases, 10 bases remained unmatched. The CDR3 runs to 15 residues. Looked up from germline, CDR1 is SGHVS and CDR2 is FNYEAQ. This CDR3 is CASSPVSSGRAEQFF. The CDR3 coding sequence is TGTGCCAGCAGCCCTGTTTCGAGCGGGAGGGCTGAGCAGTTCTTC.